This is a list of T cell receptor beta chains from one sample in a study of blood T cell repertoires in COVID-19. The table came from immunoSEQ multiplex PCR; TCRdb's copy has only in-frame clones and leaves some out. The sample records around 200,000 clones, 75% to 85% being singletons. The sequencing input was peripheral blood. The receptors originated from a woman in her 40s with COVID-19, enrolled during active disease. CDR3s include the opening cysteine and the closing phenylalanine or tryptophan. The D gene is left open where the match is weak. Rows give clone size only sometimes, using once, few, many, or a class for an expanded clone.

d_gene,j_gene,v_gene,abundance,CDR3nt,CDR3aa
TRBD2,TRBJ2-3,TRBV2,NA,TGTGCCAGCAGTGAACGGGCTAGCGGCCTCACAGATACGCAGTATTTT,CASSERASGLTDTQYF
NA,TRBJ1-2,TRBV10-3,NA,TGTGCCATCAGTGAGTCCCAGGGGCACGGCTACACCTTC,CAISESQGHGYTF
NA,TRBJ1-5,TRBV2,NA,TGTGCCAGCAGTCGGGATTTAGGGCAGCCCCAGCATTTT,CASSRDLGQPQHF
TRBD1,TRBJ1-2,TRBV14,NA,TGTGCCAGCAGCCAAGTTGTCGGGACAGGGGCCTATGGCTACACCTTC,CASSQVVGTGAYGYTF
TRBD2,TRBJ2-1,TRBV12-5,NA,TGTGCTAGTGGTTTCGGCGGGAGCATTGAGCAGTTCTTC,CASGFGGSIEQFF
TRBD1,TRBJ2-1,TRBV5-4,NA,TGTGCCAGCAGCGCTGGGACAGACCACTACAATGAGCAGTTCTTC,CASSAGTDHYNEQFF
TRBD1,TRBJ1-6,TRBV27,NA,TGTGCCAGCACTAGGGACAGGGGGAATTCACCCCTCCACTTT,CASTRDRGNSPLHF
TRBD2,TRBJ2-1,TRBV5-8,NA,TGTGCCAGCAGCTTAGGGGCAGGGAGGGACAATGAGCAGTTCTTC,CASSLGAGRDNEQFF
NA,TRBJ2-7,TRBV5-1,NA,TGCGCCAGCAGCCGGGGGACAGCTGACTCCTACGAGCAGTACTTC,CASSRGTADSYEQYF
NA,TRBJ1-2,TRBV27,NA,TGTGCCAGCAGTCTAGGGGCCATCTATGGCTACACCTTC,CASSLGAIYGYTF
NA,TRBJ1-2,TRBV6-4,NA,TGTGCCAGAGACACCTCGAAGGGGTACTATGGCTACACCTTC,CARDTSKGYYGYTF
NA,TRBJ2-1,TRBV18,NA,TGTGCCAGCTCACCCCTTCAGGGGGGCGAGTTCTTC,CASSPLQGGEFF
NA,TRBJ2-5,TRBV4-2,NA,TGTGCCAGCAGCCAAGACTCGGAGACCCAGTACTTC,CASSQDSETQYF
NA,TRBJ1-1,TRBV19,many,TGTGCCAGTAGTATAATCCCGCAGGGAGGGTCCACTGAAGCTTTCTTT,CASSIIPQGGSTEAFF
TRBD1,TRBJ2-7,TRBV3-1/TRBV3-2,few,TGTGCCAGCAGCCAAGGGCAGGGGGTGAACGAGCAGTACTTC,CASSQGQGVNEQYF
NA,TRBJ1-3,TRBV4-3,few,TGCGCCAGCAGCCAAGGGGTATCGGACACCAATTCCCCTGGAAACACCATATATTTT,CASSQGVSDTNSPGNTIYF
TRBD2,TRBJ2-7,TRBV27,NA,TGTGCCAGCAGTTCCTTACGCGGGAGCTCCTACGAGCAGTACTTC,CASSSLRGSSYEQYF
NA,TRBJ2-7,TRBV18,NA,TGTGCCAGCTCACCACCTGCCAGGGGACCCTACGAGCAGTACTTC,CASSPPARGPYEQYF
TRBD1,TRBJ2-2,TRBV7-6,NA,TGTGCCAGCAGCCTGGGGACAGTGAACACCGGGGAGCTGTTTTTT,CASSLGTVNTGELFF
TRBD1,TRBJ2-5,TRBV10-3,NA,TGTGCCATCAGGGCAGGGGGCGGTTACCAAGAGACCCAGTACTTC,CAIRAGGGYQETQYF
NA,TRBJ1-1,TRBV19,NA,TGTGCCAGTAGTATTGGGGGCGCGAACACTGAAGCTTTCTTT,CASSIGGANTEAFF
NA,TRBJ2-5,TRBV30,NA,TGTGCCTGGAGTGATCGGGAGACCCAGTACTTC,CAWSDRETQYF
TRBD1,TRBJ2-6,TRBV19,NA,TGTGCCAGTAGGGACAGGGGGCTTAACTCTGGGGCCAACGTCCTGACTTTC,CASRDRGLNSGANVLTF
NA,TRBJ1-1,TRBV7-9,NA,TGTGCCAGCAGCTTAGGTGCAGGGAAAGCTTTCTTT,CASSLGAGKAFF
NA,TRBJ1-2,TRBV27,few,TGTGCCAGCAGTCTCGGGACATACTATGGCTACACCTTC,CASSLGTYYGYTF
TRBD2,TRBJ2-1,TRBV4-2,NA,TGTGCCAGCAGCCAAGAGAACGCAGCGGGGGGGAATGAGCAGTTCTTC,CASSQENAAGGNEQFF
NA,TRBJ2-7,TRBV3-1/TRBV3-2,NA,TGTGCCAGCAGCCAATGGGGGGAGGCCTACGAGCAGTACTTC,CASSQWGEAYEQYF
TRBD1,TRBJ1-2,TRBV2,NA,TGTGCCAGAAGGACAGGGGACTATGGCTACACCTTC,CARRTGDYGYTF
TRBD2,TRBJ2-1,TRBV5-1,NA,TGCGCCAGCAGCTTGGCGGGTACTAGCGCCCACAATGAGCAGTTCTTC,CASSLAGTSAHNEQFF
NA,TRBJ1-2,TRBV28,NA,TGTGCCAGCAGTGATAGGACAAGAAGCTCGCTGGGTGGCTACACCTTC,CASSDRTRSSLGGYTF
NA,TRBJ1-5,TRBV20-1,few,TGCAGTGCTGGCTGGCCCCAGCATTTT,CSAGWPQHF
TRBD1,TRBJ1-4,TRBV29-1,NA,TGCAGCGCCTACGGACAGGGGAAAGAAAAACTGTTTTTT,CSAYGQGKEKLFF
TRBD1,TRBJ2-7,TRBV19,NA,TGTGCCAGTAGTTATACGGGACAGACCGAGCAGTACTTC,CASSYTGQTEQYF
NA,TRBJ2-7,TRBV7-9,few,TGTGCCAGCAGCCGCGAGATAGGGAGCTCCTACGAGCAGTACTTC,CASSREIGSSYEQYF
TRBD1,TRBJ2-7,TRBV12-3/TRBV12-4,NA,TGTGCCAGCAGTCGGGACAGGGGACGCGAGCAGTACTTC,CASSRDRGREQYF
NA,TRBJ2-5,TRBV7-3,NA,TGTGCCAGCAGCGCCAATCAGGGGACCGGGGAGACCCAGTACTTC,CASSANQGTGETQYF
NA,TRBJ2-7,TRBV4-2,NA,TGTGCCAGCAGCCAAGATCATCCGTTAGTCGTGCAGTACTTC,CASSQDHPLVVQYF
NA,TRBJ2-7,TRBV10-2,once,TGCGCCAGCAGTGAGTATGTGGTAACGGGCGAGCAGTACTTC,CASSEYVVTGEQYF
NA,TRBJ2-2,TRBV21-1,NA,TGTGCCACCACGGGGGGGGGCACCGATCCGAACACCGGGGAGCTGTTTTTT,CATTGGGTDPNTGELFF
TRBD2,TRBJ2-5,TRBV6-5,NA,TGTGCCAGCAGTTACGGGGGGGGGAATCAAGAGACCCAGTACTTC,CASSYGGGNQETQYF
TRBD2,TRBJ2-3,TRBV19,NA,TGTGCCAGTAGTATAGGACCGGGAGGTTGGGGCCGCACAGATACGCAGTATTTT,CASSIGPGGWGRTDTQYF
NA,TRBJ1-6,TRBV6-5,NA,TGTGCCAGCAGTTATCCAGGGAATTCACCCCTCCACTTT,CASSYPGNSPLHF
TRBD1,TRBJ1-3,TRBV7-8,NA,TGTGCCAGCAGCCTGGGACAGGCGGGTAACACCATATATTTT,CASSLGQAGNTIYF
NA,TRBJ2-7,TRBV5-1,few,TGCGCCAGCAGCCAGACAGGGGAGGGATACGAGCAGTACTTC,CASSQTGEGYEQYF
TRBD1,TRBJ2-1,TRBV5-1,NA,TGCGCCAGCAGCTCAGCCCGCGACAGGGCGGTCCACAATGAGCAGTTCTTC,CASSSARDRAVHNEQFF
TRBD1,TRBJ2-7,TRBV9,NA,TGTGCCAGCAGCGTAGGAACAGGGGCCACCTACGAGCAGTACTTC,CASSVGTGATYEQYF
TRBD2,TRBJ2-7,TRBV4-2,NA,TGTGCCAGCAGCCAACAAGCGGGAGGGCCCTACGAGCAGTACTTC,CASSQQAGGPYEQYF
NA,TRBJ2-6,TRBV11-2,NA,TGTGCCCCCACGGGGAGGAGGCGACCTCCCTCTGGGGCCAACGTCCTGACTTTC,CAPTGRRRPPSGANVLTF
NA,TRBJ1-1,TRBV5-4,NA,TGTGCCAGCAGCCCTCAGGGTCCGAACACTGAAGCTTTCTTT,CASSPQGPNTEAFF
TRBD2,TRBJ2-3,TRBV24-1,few,TGTGCCACCAGTATGAGCGGGGCGACGAGTAATACGCAGTATTTT,CATSMSGATSNTQYF